This TCR beta chain comes out of a study of T cell responses to AZD1222 COVID-19 vaccine. Clones were sequenced by immunoSEQ multiplex PCR, and TCRdb holds only the in-frame ones, with some missing. The sample shows tens of thousands of clones, approximately 89% of them seen only once. Details on this clone: As yet, its antigen is unknown.

General study results and limits: Researchers report vaccine-associated CD4 TCRs spanning spike, with dominance at 160-218 and 743-854. In a largely white British group with more females than males, clonal diversity was possibly underestimated.

Second-dose schedules of about 4 or about 12 weeks were combined. This CDR3 comprises 15 residues. V was clipped by 5 bases and J by 4 bases; unmatched bases: 7. CDR1 is LNHDA and CDR2 is SQIVND in the germline V gene (reference sequence). The receptor was isolated from an adult who received the AZD1222 COVID-19 vaccine. The chain combines TRBV19 with TRBJ2-7; 11 nucleotides line up with TRBD1. The specimen was peripheral blood, collected 28 days after the second AZD1222 dose. CDR3 nucleotides: TGTGCCAGTAGTCGTCCCGGGACAGGGGGGTACGAGCAGTACTTC. It is translated as CASSRPGTGGYEQYF.